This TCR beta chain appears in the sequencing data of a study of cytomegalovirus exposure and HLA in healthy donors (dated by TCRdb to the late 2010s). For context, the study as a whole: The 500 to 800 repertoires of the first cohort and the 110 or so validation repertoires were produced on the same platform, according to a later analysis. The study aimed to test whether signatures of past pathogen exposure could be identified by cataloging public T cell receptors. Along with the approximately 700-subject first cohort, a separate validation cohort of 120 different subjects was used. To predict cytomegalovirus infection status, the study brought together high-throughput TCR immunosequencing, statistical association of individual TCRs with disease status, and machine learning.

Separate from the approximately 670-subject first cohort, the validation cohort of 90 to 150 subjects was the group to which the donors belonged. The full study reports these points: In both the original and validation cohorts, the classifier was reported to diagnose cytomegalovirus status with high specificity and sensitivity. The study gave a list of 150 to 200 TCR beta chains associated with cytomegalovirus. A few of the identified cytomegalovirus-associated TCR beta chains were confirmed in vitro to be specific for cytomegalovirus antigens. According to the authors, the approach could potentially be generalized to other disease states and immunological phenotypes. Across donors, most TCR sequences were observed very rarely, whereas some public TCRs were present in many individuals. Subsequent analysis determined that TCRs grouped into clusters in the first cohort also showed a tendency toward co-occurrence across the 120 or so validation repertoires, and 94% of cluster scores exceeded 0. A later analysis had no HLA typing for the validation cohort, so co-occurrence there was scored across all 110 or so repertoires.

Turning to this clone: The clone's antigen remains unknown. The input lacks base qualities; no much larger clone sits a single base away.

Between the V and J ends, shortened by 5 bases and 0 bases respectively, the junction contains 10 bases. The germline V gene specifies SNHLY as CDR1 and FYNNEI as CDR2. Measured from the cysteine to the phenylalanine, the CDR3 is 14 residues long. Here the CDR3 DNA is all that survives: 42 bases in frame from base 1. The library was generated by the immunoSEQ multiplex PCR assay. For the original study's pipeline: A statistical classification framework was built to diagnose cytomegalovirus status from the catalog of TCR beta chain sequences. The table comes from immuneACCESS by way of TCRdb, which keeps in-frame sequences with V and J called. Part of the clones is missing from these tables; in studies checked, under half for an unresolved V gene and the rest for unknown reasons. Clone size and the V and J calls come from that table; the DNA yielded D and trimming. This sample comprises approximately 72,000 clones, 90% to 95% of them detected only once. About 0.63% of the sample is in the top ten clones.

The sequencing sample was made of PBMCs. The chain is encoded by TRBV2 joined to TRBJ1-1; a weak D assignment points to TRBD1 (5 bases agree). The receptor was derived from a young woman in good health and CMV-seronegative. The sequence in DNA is TGTGCCAGCAGTTTGGGGCGTTTGAACACTGAAGCTTTCTTT. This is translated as CASSLGRLNTEAFF.